These 7 T cell receptor beta chains were all obtained from the same sample, sequenced in a study of blood T cells in healthy people across ages. The authors ran a second PCR of roughly 6 to 12 cycles using a sample-barcoded 5' primer and a J-beta primer mix. TCRdb processed the 5' RACE reads anew with MiXCR; each CDR3 protein has one entry. In the table there are 700,000 to 950,000 distinct CDR3 sequences, 40% to 45% of which are singletons. Sequences were obtained from blood. These receptors all come from a woman between 55 and 75 years old in good health.

The chain joins TRBV7-9 to TRBJ2-1, with TRBD2 matching over 8 bases. Germline V gene data show CDR1 as SEHNR and CDR2 as FQNEAQ (reference sequence). This CDR3 region has 15 residues. V shed 2 bases, J shed 5 bases, and the junction held 5 bases outside the gene matches. CDR3 in amino acids: CASSLRETSDNEQFF. The CDR3 nucleotides are TGTGCCAGCAGCTTAAGAGAGACTAGCGACAATGAGCAGTTCTTC.

There are many counts of this clonotype. This chain uses TRBV20-1 with TRBJ2-1, with unresolved D. The V end lost 0 bases, the J end lost 9 bases, and 6 bases lay between the germline ends. This CDR3 spans 11 amino acids. The V gene's germline CDR1 is DFQATT and CDR2 SNEGSKA (reference sequence). The CDR3 bases are TGCAGTGCTAGAGATATAAGTGAGCAGTTCTTC. As protein: CSARDISEQFF.

The J gene is TRBJ1-4, the V gene TRBV6-2 or TRBV6-3; maybe TRBD1 (5 bases). Trimming stripped 2 bases from V and 8 bases from J, with 18 bases between. The CDR3 has 16 residues. Germline lookup yields CDR1 MNHEY and CDR2 SVGEGT. In DNA, the CDR3 is TGTGCCAGCAGTTACGCCTTAACCCGGACACGCGAAAAACTGTTTTTT. As protein: CASSYALTRTREKLFF.

To note about this clonotype: A junction boundary mismatches the germline segment, possibly from a read error. The rearrangement links TRBV6-5 to TRBJ2-3, with TRBD2 matching 12 bases. From germline, CDR1 is MNHEY and CDR2 SVGAGI. CDR3 length: 15 residues. Written as DNA, the CDR3 is TGTGCCAGCAGTTCCGCCGGACTAGCGGGGAATACACAGTATTTT. Translated: CASSSAGLAGNTQYF.

There are a few counts of this clonotype. The chain joins TRBV5-5 to TRBJ1-5; D is undetermined. Per the germline V gene, CDR1 is SGHKS and CDR2 is YYEKEE (reference sequence). The CDR3 covers 16 residues. Trimming pared 2 bases from V and 1 base from J, leaving 13 bases between. The CDR3 here is CASSLRGRGSNQPQHF. DNA for the CDR3: TGTGCCAGCAGCTTAAGAGGGCGGGGAAGCAATCAGCCCCAGCATTTT.

The chain links TRBV20-1 to TRBJ2-1, with D unresolved. Germline CDR1 reads DFQATT; CDR2 reads SNEGSKA (reference sequence). This CDR3 region has 12 residues. Deletions cut 2 bases from V and 6 bases from J, with 8 bases between. CDR3 region: CSARSRTNEQFF. CDR3 nucleotide sequence: TGCAGTGCTAGAAGCAGGACCAATGAGCAGTTCTTC.

This clonotype has just a few counts. V is TRBV11-2 and J is TRBJ2-1, with TRBD2 identical over 16 bases. The germline gives CDR1 SGHAT, CDR2 FQNNGV. CDR3 size: 17 residues. V dropped 1 base and J dropped 6; count of bases not matched to a gene: 3. CDR3 bases: TGTGCCAGCAGCTTAGGGGGGACTAGCGGGGGGGCCAATGAGCAGTTCTTC. Amino acids: CASSLGGTSGGANEQFF.